This T cell receptor (beta chain) was sequenced in a study of neoadjuvant anti-PD-1 for oral cavity cancer. Produced via immunoSEQ multiplex PCR; TCRdb's table is partial and in-frame only. This sample yields 6,000 to 7,500 clones, of which less than 80% are seen a single time; less than 3.5% belongs to the top ten. Patients were newly diagnosed with stage II-IVA oral cavity squamous cell carcinoma without prior systemic or radiation treatment. These oral cavity squamous cell carcinomas were HPV-negative and locally advanced. This receptor was identified in a person between 40 and 80 years old with oral cavity squamous cell carcinoma. The sample consisted of PBMCs, taken before nivolumab (anti-PD-1) treatment.

This CDR3 is CASSLKGAGTGELFF. Written as DNA, the CDR3 is TGTGCCAGCAGCTTAAAAGGGGCGGGCACCGGGGAGCTGTTTTTT. The chain has TRBV7-3 and TRBJ2-2, with D perhaps TRBD1 or TRBD2 (5 bases each). Trimming took off 1 base at V and 4 bases at J, with 10 bases between the two ends. Germline V gives CDR1 SGHTA, CDR2 FQGTGA. This CDR3 spans 15 amino acids.